This T cell receptor (beta chain) appears in the sequencing data of a study of T cell repertoires in cytomegalovirus infection. Study-wide context: A matching HLA type, together with CMV infection, was signaled by public TCR beta signatures. Study conclusions and caveats: Carriers of CMV and the relevant HLA type were discriminated by public TCR beta frequency. Clonotype analysis showed dominance of the ex vivo response by HLA-C-restricted CMV-specific TCR beta clonotypes.

TCRdb redid the calling of the reads with MiXCR, one entry per CDR3 protein. The repertoire holds about 260,000 distinct CDR3 sequences, approximately 13% seen once, with 7.5% to 10% in the top ten. This clonotype was found a few times. What it recognizes is unknown. This CDR3 is built from 16 residues. V was clipped by 4 bases and J by 3 bases, with 19 bases between them. The germline CDR1 and CDR2 sequences are SGHRS and YFSETQ. This receptor was identified in a human donor in good health (CMV status not recorded). Some clones in this sample may be carry-over from other donors' samples. This chain joins TRBV5-1 and TRBJ2-5; TRBD1 or TRBD2 may be the D gene (5 bases each). The sample was PBMCs. In nucleotides, the CDR3 is TGCGCCAGCAGCAACCTTGGCCGGGACGGCAAAGAGACCCAGTACTTC. Its protein product is CASSNLGRDGKETQYF.